This T cell receptor beta chain was found in a study of blood T cells in healthy people across ages (dated by TCRdb to the mid-2010s). General notes on the study: In model experiments, template switching captured roughly one uniquely barcoded TCR beta cDNA molecule for every two T cells. The donors were split into four age groups: young (average about 16 years), middle-aged (about 40), aged (more than 60) and long-lived (under 85). Using the same blood draw, the study looked at two additional independent replicas of 1 million unique cDNA reads for two donors, one aged 18 to 30 and the other aged 80 or older. Age-related changes in TCR beta repertoire diversity were measured in the study by deep sequencing normalized with unique cDNA molecular identifiers. To avoid experimental bias, donors of different ages were distributed randomly across sequencing lanes.

Donors were 35 to 40 systemically healthy Caucasian individuals from Russia aged about 6 to 100 years. Roughly 10 milliliters of peripheral blood were collected from each donor into EDTA-treated Vacutainer tubes. PBMCs were isolated by Ficoll-Paque density-gradient centrifugation, with at least 6.5 million obtained per sample. Total RNA was extracted from PBMCs with Trizol reagent, with at least 5.5 micrograms obtained per sample. For every donor, an aliquot of PBMCs went through flow cytometry to measure the percentages of naive CD45RAhigh/CD27high T cells. Overall study outcomes, separate from this receptor: The long-lived group showed more naive CD4+ T cells, fewer expanded clones and increased TCR diversity than the aged group, suggesting age selection. Since profiling was done on bulk unsorted PBMCs, naive and antigen-experienced compartments could not be conclusively compared. Total diversity estimates from one million sequenced T cells were considered lower bounds and underestimates. Observed TCR beta diversity per million T cells fell roughly linearly with age, and a significant reduction was already apparent by age around 36. Observed TCR beta diversity correlated strongly with the percentage of naive T cells measured by flow cytometry. Because the CMV infection status of the donors was unknown, age-related changes in expanded clonotypes may potentially have been confounded.

The method behind the library was 5' RACE. The data were produced on an Illumina HiSeq 2500. A second PCR of roughly 7 to 11 cycles was performed with a sample-barcoded 5' primer and a J-beta primer mix. Each TCR beta cDNA molecule received a unique molecular identifier from a template-switch 5' adaptor carrying 12 random nucleotides. At least 2.5 million CDR3-containing paired-end reads were obtained from each sample. The Mint cDNA synthesis kit, primed by a TRBC-specific oligonucleotide, was used to synthesize first-strand cDNA from all RNA. After uracil-DNA glycosylase treatment, a first 18-cycle PCR used universal primers M1SS and BC2_uni_R on all cDNA. As for how the authors treated the data: Normalization of each sample was performed by random selection of 1 million high-quality reads, each carrying a distinct molecular identifier. Instead of being binned into consensus sequences, reads that shared molecular identifiers were thrown out. CDR3 identification, clonotype clustering and error correction used MiTCR with a Q25 quality threshold and the strictest error-elimination algorithm. A nonparametric unseen species model with Euler transformation was used to estimate lower-bound total TCR beta diversity. TCRdb trimmed the raw reads at Q25, called clones with MiXCR and kept productive beta chains. Each entry merges the rows of one CDR3 protein and shows their most common DNA and genes. TCRdb, not the authors, supplied the V and J calls. This sample comprises about 1.4 million distinct CDR3 sequences, roughly 60% of them detected only once. The top ten hold 5.5% to 8% of the sample.

To note about this clonotype: Its antigen is currently not known. No base quality information exists; no much larger clone differs at one position.

The sample consisted of blood. This TCR was recovered from a young man in good health.

CDR3 loop: CASGPPGSGEQFF. Read as DNA, the sequence is TGTGCCAGCGGACCCCCGGGTTCGGGTGAGCAGTTCTTC. The sequence links TRBV7-2 to TRBJ2-1; the D gene is not confidently resolved. The CDR3 spans 13 residues, from the cysteine through the phenylalanine. Just CDR3 DNA is preserved here, 39 bases in frame from base 1. V is pared back by 8 bases and J by 9 bases, with 17 bases lying between the germline termini. Looking up the germline V gene yields CDR1 SGHTA and CDR2 FQGNSA. Beyond the CDR3, the reference TRBV7-2 and TRBJ2-1 genes provide the residues; the full variable domain reads: GAGVSQSPSNKVTEKGKDVELRCDPISGHTALYWYRQSLGQGLEFLIYFQGNSAPDKSGLPSDRFSAERTGGSVSTLTIQRTQQEDSAVYLCASGPPGSGEQFFGPGTRLTVL.